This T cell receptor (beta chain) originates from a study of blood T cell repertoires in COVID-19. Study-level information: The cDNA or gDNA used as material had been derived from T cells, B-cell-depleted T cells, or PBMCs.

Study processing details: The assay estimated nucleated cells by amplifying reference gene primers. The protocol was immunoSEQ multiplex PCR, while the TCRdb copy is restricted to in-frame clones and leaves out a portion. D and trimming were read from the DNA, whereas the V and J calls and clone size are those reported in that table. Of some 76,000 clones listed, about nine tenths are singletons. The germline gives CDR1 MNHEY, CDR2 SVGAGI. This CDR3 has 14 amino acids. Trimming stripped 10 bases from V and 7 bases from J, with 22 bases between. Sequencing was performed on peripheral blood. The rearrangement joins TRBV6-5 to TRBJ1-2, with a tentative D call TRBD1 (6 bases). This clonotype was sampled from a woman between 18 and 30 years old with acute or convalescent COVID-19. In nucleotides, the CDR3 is TGTGCCACCCTTGCGGGGGGCAGGACGGGTGGCTACACCTTC. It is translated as CATLAGGRTGGYTF.